These 10 T cell receptor beta chains originate from one sample sequenced in a study of monozygotic twins with inflammatory bowel disease. One entry per CDR3 protein, without DNA, is what TCRdb gives after re-calling the 5' RACE reads. This sample carries fewer than 450,000 distinct CDR3 sequences, with 2.5% to 3% going to the ten biggest clones. The specimen sequenced was blood. Receptors were obtained from a human donor with ulcerative colitis or Crohn's disease, or a healthy co-twin of an affected twin (not recorded which).

The chain has TRBV3-1 and TRBJ2-5; TCRdb gives TRBD2 as the D gene, but with no DNA this cannot be confirmed. The CDR3 is 16 amino acids. From germline, CDR1 is LGHDT and CDR2 YNNKEL (reference sequence). CDR3: CASSPLGEGNLETQYF.

The V gene is TRBV24-1, the J gene TRBJ2-5; TCRdb indicates TRBD1, and absent DNA this call remains unverified. The CDR3 length is 14 residues. Germline assignment: CDR1 KGHDR and CDR2 SFDVKD. CDR3: CATSDQGGQETQYF.

The CDR3 here is CASRETGVSYNEQFF. The V call is TRBV5-4, the J call TRBJ2-1; TCRdb picks TRBD1, but there is no DNA to check that call. The V gene's germline CDR1 is SGHNT and CDR2 YYREEE (reference sequence). This CDR3 contains 15 residues.

This chain joins TRBV28 and TRBJ1-6. Germline loops: CDR1 MDHEN, CDR2 SYDVKM. The CDR3 contains 16 residues. The CDR3 region is CASRPHAGTYNSPLHF.

This chain links TRBV28 with TRBJ2-7; with no DNA, the TCRdb D assignment of TRBD2 cannot be verified. The length of the CDR3 is 12 residues. Germline assignment: CDR1 MDHEN and CDR2 SYDVKM. CDR3 loop: CASRQGLYEQYF.

This chain joins TRBV6-1 and TRBJ1-5; TCRdb lists TRBD1, though no DNA is available to test this call. The CDR3 spans 15 residues. The germline CDR1 and CDR2 sequences are MNHNS and SASEGT. This CDR3 is CASRSHTGPNQPQHF.

The J gene is TRBJ2-3, the V gene TRBV7-2. Germline V gene lookup returns CDR1 SGHTA and CDR2 FQGNSA. This CDR3 is built from 13 residues. CDR3 protein: CASSSRKTDTQYF.

The rearrangement uses TRBV28 and TRBJ2-3; TCRdb proposes TRBD1, but this gene call is untestable without DNA. The CDR3 sequence is 16 residues long. Germline CDR1 MDHEN, CDR2 SYDVKM. The CDR3 sequence: CASSSPTSPLVYPQYF.

The chain uses TRBV2 and TRBJ2-3; the TCRdb call, TRBD1, lacks DNA for checking. The CDR3 loop spans 12 amino acids. The germline V gene encodes CDR1 SNHLY and CDR2 FYNNEI. CDR3 region: CASSEMGTTQYF. The whole variable domain, remainder taken from reference TRBV2 and TRBJ2-3, is EPEVTQTPSHQVTQMGQEVILRCVPISNHLYFYWYRQILGQKVEFLVSFYNNEISEKSEIFDDQFSVERPDGSNFTLKIRSTKLEDSAMYFCASSEMGTTQYFGPGTRLTVL.

The rearrangement joins TRBV5-6 to TRBJ1-6. The germline V gene encodes CDR1 SGHDT and CDR2 YYEEEE. The CDR3 has 17 residues. CDR3 amino acids: CASSLGLGVTNNSPLHF.